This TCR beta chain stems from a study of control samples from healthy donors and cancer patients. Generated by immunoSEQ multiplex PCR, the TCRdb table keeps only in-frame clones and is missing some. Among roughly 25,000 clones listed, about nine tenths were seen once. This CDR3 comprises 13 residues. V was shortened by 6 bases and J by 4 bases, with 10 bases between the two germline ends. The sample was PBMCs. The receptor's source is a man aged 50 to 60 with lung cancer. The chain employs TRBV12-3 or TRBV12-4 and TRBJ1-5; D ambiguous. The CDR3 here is CASSLDRNQPQHF. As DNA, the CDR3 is TGTGCCAGCAGCCTGGACCGGAATCAGCCCCAGCATTTT.